This is a list of T cell receptor beta chains from one sample in a study of CD8 T cells in Susac syndrome. TCRdb reanalysed the immunoSEQ multiplex PCR reads using MiXCR and keeps one entry per CDR3 protein. This table holds approximately 70,000 distinct CDR3 sequences, approximately 96% found once. Sample: CD8+ T cells from PBMCs. The source of these receptors is a human donor with multiple sclerosis. The CDR3 runs from the conserved cysteine through the conserved F or W. The D gene is left open where the match is weak. Size tells how often a clone was seen (once, few, many) or the class of an expanded clone, and some rows leave it out.

J,size,V,D,DNA,CDR3
TRBJ1-1,-,TRBV20-1,-,TGCAGTGCTAGAGATGACGAGGGCCGCACTGAAGCTTTCTTT,CSARDDEGRTEAFF
TRBJ2-2,once,TRBV3-1,-,TGTGCCAGCAGCCCGACTAACACCGGGGAGCTGTTTTTT,CASSPTNTGELFF
TRBJ2-1,-,TRBV12-3/TRBV12-4,-,TGTGCCAGCAGCCCTCGGGACTTTTACAATGAGCAGTTCTTC,CASSPRDFYNEQFF
TRBJ2-1,-,TRBV5-6,TRBD2,TGTGCCAGCAGCTGCGGGACTAGCGGACCCAATGAGCAGTTCTTC,CASSCGTSGPNEQFF
TRBJ2-1,-,TRBV27,-,TGTGCCAGCAGTTTATCCCACAATGAGCAGTTCTTC,CASSLSHNEQFF
TRBJ2-5,-,TRBV7-2,TRBD2,TGTGCCAGCAGCTCCCTAGCGGGGGGGCCTTTGGAGACCCAGTACTTC,CASSSLAGGPLETQYF
TRBJ2-5,-,TRBV7-9,-,TGTGCCAGCAGCTTAGTTCAGAGAGAGACCCAGTACTTC,CASSLVQRETQYF
TRBJ2-5,-,TRBV6-5,TRBD2,TGTGCCAGCAGCCTAGCGGGAGGATCCCAAGAGACCCAGTACTTC,CASSLAGGSQETQYF
TRBJ2-1,few,TRBV5-1,TRBD2,TGCGCCAGCAGCCCAGCGGGGGGGTATAGTGAGCAGTTCTTC,CASSPAGGYSEQFF
TRBJ1-2,-,TRBV27,TRBD1,TGTGCCAGCAGGGACAGGCCAGATCTTAACTATGGCTACACCTTC,CASRDRPDLNYGYTF
TRBJ1-5,-,TRBV4-3,-,TGCGCCAGCAGACCTGACGAGGGGAATAGCAATCAGCCCCAGCATTTT,CASRPDEGNSNQPQHF
TRBJ2-7,-,TRBV7-9,TRBD1,TGTGCCAGCAGCCTTGACAGGGGAGACGAGCAGTACTTC,CASSLDRGDEQYF
TRBJ2-3,-,TRBV12-3/TRBV12-4,TRBD1,TGTGCCAGCAGTTGGAGTCTAACAGGGGTGGTCACAGATACGCAGTATTTT,CASSWSLTGVVTDTQYF
TRBJ2-1,-,TRBV6-1,TRBD2,TGTGCCAGCAGCTCCCAGACTAGCGGTGGTTCGGATGAGCAGTTCTTC,CASSSQTSGGSDEQFF
TRBJ2-1,-,TRBV12-3/TRBV12-4,TRBD2,TGTGCCAGCAACAAGGGACTAGCGGGCAATGAGCAGTTCTTC,CASNKGLAGNEQFF
TRBJ2-7,-,TRBV27,-,TGTGCCAGCAGCCCCATTGGGGTGCTAGAGTCCTACGAGCAGTACTTC,CASSPIGVLESYEQYF
TRBJ2-5,-,TRBV5-1,-,TGCGCCAGCAGCCATGACGAGACCCAGTACTTC,CASSHDETQYF
TRBJ2-7,-,TRBV2,-,TGTGCCAGCAGACCCCCGACAGGAGCCTACGAGCAGTACTTC,CASRPPTGAYEQYF
TRBJ2-5,-,TRBV13,-,TGTGCCAGCAGCCAGAGCACGGGGGCGCAAGAGACCCAGTACTTC,CASSQSTGAQETQYF
TRBJ2-1,-,TRBV29-1,-,TGCAGCGTTGAAGAGGGGCTAGCGTACAATGAGCAGTTCTTC,CSVEEGLAYNEQFF
TRBJ2-1,-,TRBV19,-,TGTGCCAGTAGTATAGTAAACAATGAGCAGTTCTTC,CASSIVNNEQFF
TRBJ1-1,-,TRBV7-2,TRBD1,TGTGCCAGCAGCGTACGGGACAGGGGAGTAGGGAACACTGAAGCTTTCTTT,CASSVRDRGVGNTEAFF
TRBJ2-1,-,TRBV2,-,TGTGCCAGCGAGGTTTGGGCAGGGGAATACAATGAGCAGTTCTTC,CASEVWAGEYNEQFF
TRBJ2-5,-,TRBV5-6,TRBD2,TGTGCCAGCAGCTTTGGGGCGGGGGAACGCCGAAACCAAGAGACCCAGTACTTC,CASSFGAGERRNQETQYF
TRBJ2-7,-,TRBV20-1,TRBD2,TGCAGTGCCGGGACTAGCAGAACCTACGAGCAGTACTTC,CSAGTSRTYEQYF
TRBJ1-2,once,TRBV29-1,-,TGCAGCGTTGATGGTCAGAACTATGGCTACACCTTC,CSVDGQNYGYTF
TRBJ2-7,-,TRBV15,TRBD2,TGTGCCACCAGCAGTATGGGGACTAGCGGGATCTACGAGCAGTACTTC,CATSSMGTSGIYEQYF
TRBJ2-7,few,TRBV13,TRBD2,TGTGCCAGCAGCTTAGGCCCCTCAGCGGGGAACGAGCAGTACTTC,CASSLGPSAGNEQYF
TRBJ2-2,-,TRBV29-1,TRBD2,TGCAGCGTTGAAGGGAGGGCTAGCGGACCGAACACCGGGGAGCTGTTTTTT,CSVEGRASGPNTGELFF
TRBJ2-7,-,TRBV27,TRBD1,TGTGCCAGCAGTTTAGGGACAGGGGGATACTACGAGCAGTACTTC,CASSLGTGGYYEQYF
TRBJ2-2,once,TRBV6-5,-,TGTGCCAGCTTCGGCAGTCTCACCGGGGAGCTGTTTTTT,CASFGSLTGELFF
TRBJ2-2,-,TRBV27,TRBD2,TGTGCCAGCAGCGTAGGACTAGCGGGCATCACCGGGGAGCTGTTTTTT,CASSVGLAGITGELFF
TRBJ2-1,-,TRBV29-1,-,TGCAGCGTTGCCGGACAGCTTACAATCTCCTACAATGAGCAGTTCTTC,CSVAGQLTISYNEQFF
TRBJ2-5,-,TRBV7-9,-,TGTGCCAGCAGCTTAGCGCGGAGTGAGGAAGAGACCCAGTACTTC,CASSLARSEEETQYF
TRBJ2-1,-,TRBV29-1,TRBD1,TGCAGCGTACTCGGACAGGTCGATACCCCGGACAATGAGCAGTTCTTC,CSVLGQVDTPDNEQFF
TRBJ2-2,-,TRBV20-1,-,TGCAGTGCTAGAGACCTGACGGAATCGAACACCGGGGAGCTGTTTTTT,CSARDLTESNTGELFF
TRBJ2-4,-,TRBV20-1,-,TGCAGTGCTAGAGGGACACTTCAAAACATTCAGTACTTC,CSARGTLQNIQYF
TRBJ1-1,once,TRBV30,TRBD1,TGTGCCTGGAATACGGGACAGGGGTTAACTGAAGCTTTCTTT,CAWNTGQGLTEAFF
TRBJ1-2,-,TRBV5-6,-,TGTGCCAGCAGCTTGGGGGGAAACTATGGCTACACCTTC,CASSLGGNYGYTF
TRBJ2-7,-,TRBV4-3,-,TGCGCCAGCAGCCAGAGGAGGTCAGGGGACGAGCAGTACTTC,CASSQRRSGDEQYF
TRBJ2-1,-,TRBV12-5,TRBD2,TGTGCTAGTGGTTTGGAGACTAGCGGGGCCTACAATGAGCAGTTCTTC,CASGLETSGAYNEQFF
TRBJ2-7,-,TRBV19,TRBD2,TGTGCCAGTAGTATGCTCGGGAGGGCCGTCGAGCAGTACTTC,CASSMLGRAVEQYF
TRBJ2-7,-,TRBV7-2,-,TGTGCCAGCAGAAGATCCGGGCCGGGGGAGCAGTACTTC,CASRRSGPGEQYF
TRBJ1-3,-,TRBV24-1,-,TGTGCCACCAGTGCCAAACAGGGAGACTCTGGAAACACCATATATTTT,CATSAKQGDSGNTIYF
TRBJ2-7,-,TRBV7-9,-,TGTGCCAGCAGCTTAGTTGGGGTCGAGCAGTACTTC,CASSLVGVEQYF
TRBJ1-1,-,TRBV29-1,TRBD1,TGCAGCGTTGAGACGGGACAGGAAGCTTTCTTT,CSVETGQEAFF
TRBJ1-2,-,TRBV2,-,TGTGCCAGCAGCCAAATAGATCGGGCAGGCCCTAACTATGGCTACACCTTC,CASSQIDRAGPNYGYTF
TRBJ2-5,-,TRBV29-1,-,TGCAGCGTTATCGCGGGGACTCGAAGAAAAGAGACCCAGTACTTC,CSVIAGTRRKETQYF
TRBJ2-2,-,TRBV7-9,TRBD1,TGTGCCAGCAGTCCCTGGTCGGACAGGGCCACCGGGGAGCTGTTTTTT,CASSPWSDRATGELFF
TRBJ2-5,-,TRBV13,-,TGTGCCAGCACCCTTGGTGCCCAAGAGACCCAGTACTTC,CASTLGAQETQYF
TRBJ2-7,-,TRBV7-9,-,TGTGCCAGCAGTCCCCGCCCGTACGAGCAGTACTTC,CASSPRPYEQYF
TRBJ2-5,-,TRBV7-9,TRBD2,TGTGCCAGCAGCGACCCCCGGCGGGTAGCGGGATTCGCAGAGACCCAGTACTTC,CASSDPRRVAGFAETQYF
TRBJ1-1,-,TRBV7-8,TRBD1,TGTGCCAGCAACAGACAGGGGGAAAGCACTGAAGCTTTCTTT,CASNRQGESTEAFF
TRBJ1-5,-,TRBV7-9,-,TGTGCCAGCAGCCGCGGGACGGGGGGAGATCAGCCCCAGCATTTT,CASSRGTGGDQPQHF
TRBJ2-1,-,TRBV5-4,TRBD2,TGTGCCAGCCGAATAGCGGGTAGTTCGGATGAGCAGTTCTTC,CASRIAGSSDEQFF
TRBJ2-3,-,TRBV7-9,TRBD2,TGTGCCAGCAGCTCCCCCCGAGCGGGAGTTCGAAATACGCAGTATTTT,CASSSPRAGVRNTQYF
TRBJ2-5,-,TRBV11-2,-,TGTGCCAGCAGCAGGGAGCCACAAGAGACCCAGTACTTC,CASSREPQETQYF
TRBJ2-4,-,TRBV4-1,-,TGCGCCAGCAGCCAAATTGGCGAAAACATTCAGTACTTC,CASSQIGENIQYF
TRBJ2-1,once,TRBV27,TRBD2,TGTGCCAGCGGCAACGCCGTCGCGAGCGGGGAGTCCAATGAGCAGTTCTTC,CASGNAVASGESNEQFF
TRBJ1-1,-,TRBV3-1,-,TGTGCCAGCAGCCAAGAAGGACAGAGGAACACTGAAGCTTTCTTT,CASSQEGQRNTEAFF